This TCR beta chain was identified in a study of blood T cell repertoires in COVID-19. On the study more broadly: Samples came from the United States, Italy and Spain, spanning acute and convalescent COVID-19.

Germline V gene lookup returns CDR1 SGHRS and CDR2 YFSETQ. This CDR3 spans 18 amino acids. V shed 1 base and J 6 bases; nucleotides not matched to a gene: 16. Original processing methods: Nucleated cell counts were estimated from reference gene primer amplification. Produced via immunoSEQ multiplex PCR; TCRdb's table is partial and in-frame only. The DNA was the basis for D and trimming; V, J and clone size are from that table. The sample has 200,000 to 250,000 clones, about 93% seen once. Donors in Cohort 3 who had recovered were those with two negative PCRs, healthcare professional clearance, or resolution of their symptoms.

The TCR comes from a woman aged 18-30 years who had recovered from COVID-19. The chain couples TRBV5-1 to TRBJ2-7, with 10 positions matching TRBD2. Sequencing used PBMCs or T cells enriched from blood (not recorded which). CDR3: CASSLNSLLAGASSEQYF. In DNA, the CDR3 is TGCGCCAGCAGCTTGAACTCTTTGCTAGCGGGAGCATCTAGCGAGCAGTACTTC.